The clone carrying this T cell receptor (beta chain) was detected once. Its matching antigen is unknown. The primer mix had 60 Vbeta and 13 Jbeta primers. Generated by immunoSEQ multiplex PCR, the TCRdb table keeps only in-frame clones and is missing some. The sample lists some 140,000 clones; around four fifths were seen once. The data were obtained in a study of cytomegalovirus exposure and HLA in healthy donors. Findings of the study overall: A highly shared variant cluster was judged a likely technical artifact. An analysis was carried out at a later point. It showed that HLA-associated TCR beta chains were more clonally expanded than equally common non-associated chains.

Healthy bone marrow donors made up the cohort. The sequenced sample consisted of PBMCs. The receptor comes from a man aged 30 to 39 in good health.

CDR3 amino acids: CASSRGGDGTDTQYF. Here the CDR3 DNA reads TGCGCCAGCAGCCGCGGGGGAGACGGCACAGATACGCAGTATTTT. The chain combines TRBV5-1 with TRBJ2-3; TRBD2 matches at 7 bases. The germline gives CDR1 SGHRS, CDR2 YFSETQ. This CDR3 comprises 15 residues. V gave up 4 bases and J gave up 1 base; unmatched junction bases: 6. Complete variable domain (other parts from reference TRBV5-1 and TRBJ2-3): KAGVTQTPRYLIKTRGQQVTLSCSPISGHRSVSWYQQTPGQGLQFLFEYFSETQRNKGNFPGRFSGRQFSNSRSEMNVSTLELGDSALYLCASSRGGDGTDTQYFGPGTRLTVL.